Shown below are 11 T cell receptor beta chains from a single sample sequenced in a study of CD8 T cells in Susac syndrome. With random hexamers, roughly 0.45 to 1 ug RNA was reverse transcribed. TCRdb re-derived calls from the immunoSEQ multiplex PCR reads in MiXCR, one entry per CDR3 protein. The sample records over 200,000 distinct CDR3 sequences, roughly 94% being singletons. Sequenced sample: CD4+ T cells from PBMCs. All receptors come from a human donor with multiple sclerosis.

The chain links TRBV20-1 to TRBJ1-1, with a weak D call TRBD1 (5 bases). The CDR3 consists of 11 residues. Per germline, CDR1 DFQATT and CDR2 SNEGSKA (reference sequence). Trimming removed 4 bases from V and 6 bases from J, with 9 bases in between. The DNA for the CDR3 is TGCAGTGCTAACCCGGGGGCTGAAGCTTTCTTT. It codes for CSANPGAEAFF.

The chain combines TRBV7-3 with TRBJ2-1; 10 bases fit TRBD2. J was trimmed by 4 bases and V by 5 bases; bases with no gene match: 11. This CDR3 has 17 residues. CDR1 is SGHTA, CDR2 FQGTGA, per germline. The CDR3 loop reads CASSAALAGRRYNEQFF. CDR3 sequence (DNA): TGTGCCAGCAGCGCCGCACTAGCGGGGCGGCGTTACAATGAGCAGTTCTTC.

The chain has TRBV20-1 and TRBJ1-2; 7 bases align to TRBD1. Germline-derived CDR1 and CDR2 are DFQATT and SNEGSKA (reference sequence). This CDR3 is 13 amino acids long. V shed 6 bases, J shed 4 bases, and the junction held 8 bases outside the gene matches. The CDR3 here is CSAAPTGLYGYTF. The CDR3 region has the DNA TGCAGTGCCGCGCCGACAGGGCTCTATGGCTACACCTTC.

The V and J genes are TRBV27 and TRBJ1-5; 10 bases map to TRBD1. V gave up 3 bases and J gave up 4 bases; unmatched junction bases: 3. The germline V gene encodes CDR1 MNHEY and CDR2 SMNVEV (reference sequence). The CDR3 extends over 15 amino acids. CDR3 nucleotide sequence: TGTGCCAGCAGTTTGGACAGGGGGATTAATCAGCCCCAGCATTTT. It codes for CASSLDRGINQPQHF.

The sample holds one count of this clonotype. The rearrangement joins TRBV20-1 to TRBJ2-2; no definite D call. V was pared by 7 bases and J by 3 bases, with 15 bases between. Germline-derived CDR1 and CDR2 are DFQATT and SNEGSKA (reference sequence). CDR3 length equals 14 residues. In nucleotides, the CDR3 is TGCAGTGTCCCAGGCACGATTGACACCGGGGAGCTGTTTTTT. Translation gives CSVPGTIDTGELFF.

The chain employs TRBV18 and TRBJ2-3, with D perhaps TRBD1 or TRBD2 (5 bases each). The CDR3 runs to 13 residues. CDR1 and CDR2 from the germline V gene are KGHSH and LQKENI. Trimming shortened V by 2 bases and J by 5 bases, and 8 bases separated the two germline ends. The CDR3 DNA reads as TGTGCCAGCTCACCATCGGGGCAAGATACGCAGTATTTT. Its protein is CASSPSGQDTQYF.

The rearrangement joins TRBV30 to TRBJ2-2; D not certain. Germline V CDR1 and CDR2: GTSNPN, SVGIG (reference sequence). The germline V and J ends were trimmed by 3 bases and 6 bases, with 8 bases remaining between them. This CDR3 comprises 12 residues. The CDR3 region has the DNA TGTGCCTGGAGCGAAGGGTCCGGGGAGCTGTTTTTT. Its translation: CAWSEGSGELFF.

The chain combines TRBV20-1 with TRBJ1-5; 11 bases fit TRBD1. CDR1 and CDR2 from the germline V gene are DFQATT and SNEGSKA (reference sequence). V lost 6 bases, J lost 6 bases, and 7 bases stayed unmatched. The CDR3 contains 14 residues. CDR3 nucleotides: TGCAGTGCCTATCGCGGGACAGGGGGTCAGCCCCAGCATTTT. This encodes CSAYRGTGGQPQHF.

The chain couples TRBV29-1 to TRBJ2-1; no firm D call. V dropped 4 bases and J dropped 7 bases, with 11 bases sitting between them. The CDR3 is 12 residues long. In germline, CDR1 is SQVTM, CDR2 ANQGSEA. Written as DNA, the CDR3 is TGCAGCGTTGGCGAACAAACAAATGAGCAGTTCTTC. Amino acids: CSVGEQTNEQFF.

The chain combines TRBV20-1 with TRBJ2-1; D gene ambiguous. Per the germline V gene, CDR1 is DFQATT and CDR2 is SNEGSKA (reference sequence). V lost 5 bases, J lost 4 bases, and 9 bases lay in between. There are 12 residues in the CDR3. The CDR3 protein is CSASVGYNEQFF. The CDR3 nucleotides are TGCAGTGCTTCCGTAGGGTACAATGAGCAGTTCTTC.

The V gene is TRBV12-3 or TRBV12-4, the J gene TRBJ2-5; D unresolved. Trimming shortened V by 1 base and J by 2 bases, and 5 bases separated the two germline ends. This CDR3 comprises 13 residues. DNA for the CDR3: TGTGCCAGCAGTTTAGAGGCTCAAGAGACCCAGTACTTC. Protein sequence: CASSLEAQETQYF.